This TCR beta chain was observed in a study of T cells in Graves' hyperthyroidism and ophthalmopathy. Reasons for excluding patients were uncontrolled infection, other autoimmune disease, pregnancy or lactation. Approximately 10 ml of fresh peripheral blood supplied the PBMCs. Germline V gene lookup returns CDR1 LNHDA and CDR2 SQIVND (reference sequence). The CDR3 has 15 amino acids. The V and J ends lost 6 bases and 5 bases, in that order; junction bases with no gene match: 6. Regions amplified from RNA transcripts were the TCR beta CDR3 regions. Primed by the HTBI set, a first-round RT-PCR was run on the TCR CDR3. Using its own MiXCR run on the multiplex PCR reads, TCRdb lists one record per CDR3 protein. The table has around 520,000 distinct CDR3 sequences, roughly 15% seen once.

This receptor was taken from a woman aged 40 to 49 with Graves' hyperthyroidism. The rearrangement joins TRBV19 to TRBJ2-1; 11 bases agree with TRBD2. Sequencing used blood. CDR3 protein: CASRMTSGNDNEQFF. The CDR3 DNA follows: TGTGCCAGTAGAATGACTAGCGGGAATGACAATGAGCAGTTCTTC.